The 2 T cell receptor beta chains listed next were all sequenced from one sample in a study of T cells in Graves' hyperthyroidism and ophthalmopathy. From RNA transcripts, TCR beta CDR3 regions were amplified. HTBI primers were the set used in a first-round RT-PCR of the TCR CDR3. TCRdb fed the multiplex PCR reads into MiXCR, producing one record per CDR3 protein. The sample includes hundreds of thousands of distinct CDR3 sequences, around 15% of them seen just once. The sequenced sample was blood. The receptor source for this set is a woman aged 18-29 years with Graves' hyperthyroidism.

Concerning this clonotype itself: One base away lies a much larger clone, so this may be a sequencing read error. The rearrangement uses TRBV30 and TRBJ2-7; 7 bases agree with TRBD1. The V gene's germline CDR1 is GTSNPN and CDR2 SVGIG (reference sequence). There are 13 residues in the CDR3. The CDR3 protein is CARSPSGTDEQYF. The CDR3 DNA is TGTGCCAGGAGTCCGTCCGGGACAGACGAGCAGTACTTC.

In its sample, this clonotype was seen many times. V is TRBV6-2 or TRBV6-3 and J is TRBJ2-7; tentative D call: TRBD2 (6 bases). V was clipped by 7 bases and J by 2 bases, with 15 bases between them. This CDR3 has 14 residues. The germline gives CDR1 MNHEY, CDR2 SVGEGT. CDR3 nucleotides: TGTGCCAGCAAGGGTAATAGCGGAACCTACGAGCAGTACTTC. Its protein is CASKGNSGTYEQYF.